One sample yielded the 28 T cell receptor beta chains listed below, sequenced in a study of T cell repertoires in aging, cancer and after chemotherapy (dated by TCRdb to about 2019). TCR beta rearrangements were amplified from genomic DNA extracted from peripheral blood rather than from sorted cells or RNA. Sequencing used an Illumina MiSeq. Rearranged TRB sequences spanning V, D and J segments were amplified in a multiplex touch-down PCR with a mixed TRB-A/B primer pool. TCRdb redid the processing of the public reads, applying fastp at Q25 and MiXCR, and retained in-frame beta chains. CDR3 protein duplicates are merged, each entry listing the most common genes and DNA. The sample contains several thousand distinct CDR3 sequences, 20% to 30% of them found a single time. 3.5% to 4.5% of the sample rests with the top ten. The sample comprised blood. The receptor source for this set is a human donor with a blood cancer.

The gene calls are TRBV19 and TRBJ1-1, with TRBD1 identical over 7 bases. V dropped 5 bases and J dropped 5; count of bases not matched to a gene: 8. The CDR3 spans 14 residues. Germline CDR1 is LNHDA and CDR2 is SQIVND (reference sequence). The CDR3 protein is CASSPHRGGTEAFF. Here the CDR3 DNA reads TGTGCCAGTAGTCCTCACAGGGGAGGGACTGAAGCTTTCTTT.

This clonotype is medium-sized (0.01 to 0.1%) in the sample. The chain joins TRBV5-6 to TRBJ1-6; the D is unclear. Trimming took off 1 base at V and 7 bases at J, with 12 bases between the two ends. CDR1 is SGHDT and CDR2 is YYEEEE in the germline V gene. The CDR3 has 15 residues. The CDR3 is CASSLLGIANSPLHF. The CDR3 nucleotides read TGTGCCAGCAGCTTGCTGGGGATCGCCAATTCACCCCTCCACTTT. The variable domain in full, with the rest retrieved from reference TRBV5-6 and TRBJ1-6, is DAGVTQSPTHLIKTRGQQVTLRCSPKSGHDTVSWYQQALGQGPQFIFQYYEEEERQRGNFPDRFSGHQFPNYSSELNVNALLLGDSALYLCASSLLGIANSPLHFGNGTRLTVT.

This clonotype turned up a few times. The chain uses TRBV20-1 and TRBJ1-1; perhaps TRBD1 as D (6 bases). The CDR3 has 13 amino acids. V gave up 7 bases and J gave up 8 bases, with 20 bases separating them. From germline, CDR1 is DFQATT and CDR2 SNEGSKA (reference sequence). CDR3 region: CSDHDRSSQEAFF. DNA for the CDR3: TGCAGTGACCACGACAGGTCCTCTCAGGAAGCTTTCTTT.

The CDR3 bases are TGCGCCAGCAGCCTACAGGGTCGAGAGACCCAGTACTTC. Amino acids: CASSLQGRETQYF. This sequence joins TRBV5-1 and TRBJ2-5, with D perhaps TRBD1 (6 bases). The CDR3 extends over 13 amino acids. In germline, CDR1 is SGHRS, CDR2 YFSETQ. V was trimmed by 4 bases and J by 4 bases, leaving 11 bases between them.

This clonotype is medium-sized in the sample. This sequence joins TRBV6-5 and TRBJ1-2; a possible D gene is TRBD1 (5 bases). The germline gives CDR1 MNHEY, CDR2 SVGAGI. The V end was cut by 6 bases, the J end by 4 bases, with 15 bases between. CDR3 length: 14 residues. CDR3 sequence (DNA): TGTGCCAGCAGGCAGGGTGCACTTTCCTATGGCTACACCTTC. Residues: CASRQGALSYGYTF.

Points on this clonotype: The junction departs from the called germline gene at one end, perhaps through a read error. The chain uses TRBV20-1 and TRBJ1-2, with D uncertain. Germline V CDR1 and CDR2: DFQATT, SNEGSKA (reference sequence). CDR3 size: 10 residues. CDR3 loop: CSARDYGYTF. DNA of the CDR3: TGCAGTGCTCGAGACTATGGCTACACCTTC.

By sample share, this clonotype is medium-sized (0.01 to 0.1%). This chain joins TRBV29-1 and TRBJ2-3; D tentatively fits TRBD1 or TRBD2 (6 bases each). Trimming removed 3 bases at V and 1 base at J, with 14 bases between. The CDR3 runs to 15 residues. Germline values: CDR1 SQVTM, CDR2 ANQGSEA. DNA for the CDR3: TGCAGCGTTGAGGGGGCCGGGGGAGGCACAGATACGCAGTATTTT. Its protein is CSVEGAGGGTDTQYF.

The chain uses TRBV12-3 or TRBV12-4 and TRBJ2-3; the match to TRBD2 covers 15 bases. This CDR3 region has 19 residues. The V segment lost 4 bases and the J segment 0 bases; nucleotides outside the gene matches: 8. CDR3 sequence (DNA): TGTGCCAGCAGTTCCTCCGGGACTAGCGGGGGGTCTAGCACAGATACGCAGTATTTT. Encoded protein: CASSSSGTSGGSSTDTQYF.

The rearrangement links TRBV5-1 to TRBJ2-1; TRBD2 agrees at 7 bases. Trimming at V came to 4 bases and at J to 7 bases, leaving 14 bases not matched to a gene. The CDR3 totals 16 residues. In germline, CDR1 is SGHRS, CDR2 YFSETQ. CDR3: CASSPSGAGVGNEQFF. The CDR3 coding sequence is TGCGCCAGCAGCCCCTCCGGGGCGGGAGTGGGGAATGAGCAGTTCTTC.

In its sample, this clonotype is large. The genes are TRBV6-4 and TRBJ1-1; D not resolved. Germline V gives CDR1 MRHNA, CDR2 SNTAGT. The CDR3 is 13 amino acids. V was pared by 4 bases and J by 7 bases, with 13 bases between. Here the CDR3 DNA reads TGTGCCAGCAGTGCAACTACAGAAAGTGAAGCTTTCTTT. It is translated as CASSATTESEAFF.

This clonotype rates as medium-sized. This chain joins TRBV20-1 and TRBJ2-2; TRBD2 matches at 10 bases. The germline CDR1 and CDR2 sequences are DFQATT and SNEGSKA (reference sequence). This CDR3 has 15 amino acids. With V trimmed by 6 bases and J by 3 bases, 7 bases remained unmatched. The CDR3 DNA reads TGCAGTGCCAAGCGGGGGGGGGCGGACACCGGGGAGCTGTTTTTT. It translates to CSAKRGGADTGELFF.

The chain carries TRBV12-3 or TRBV12-4 and TRBJ1-1; 7 bases align to TRBD1. Losses at the gene ends were 6 bases for V and 6 bases for J; bases not matched to a gene: 13. This CDR3 region has 15 residues. In nucleotides, the CDR3 is TGTGCCAGCAGACCGTCGCTACAGGGGTCCCCTGAAGCTTTCTTT. Its protein is CASRPSLQGSPEAFF.

This clonotype qualifies as medium-sized. CDR3 sequence: CAWTRGVSTDTQYF. The CDR3 DNA reads as TGTGCCTGGACCCGGGGCGTTAGCACAGATACGCAGTATTTT. The chain carries TRBV30 and TRBJ2-3; D tentatively fits TRBD1 or TRBD2 (5 bases each). The CDR3 extends over 14 amino acids. V lost 4 bases, J lost 0 bases, and 11 bases lay in between. CDR1 is GTSNPN and CDR2 is SVGIG in the germline V gene (reference sequence).

By proportion, this clonotype is medium-sized. This sequence joins TRBV6-5 and TRBJ2-7, with TRBD1 as a possible D gene (6 bases). Germline values: CDR1 MNHEY, CDR2 SVGAGI. The CDR3 loop spans 15 amino acids. V lost 5 bases and J 0 bases, leaving 14 bases between the germline ends. Here the CDR3 DNA reads TGTGCCAGCAGTGCCAGGGGCTGGAGCTCCTACGAGCAGTACTTC. It is translated as CASSARGWSSYEQYF.

This clonotype is medium-sized (0.01 to 0.1%) within its sample. The genes are TRBV15 and TRBJ2-7; the D gene is possibly TRBD2 (5 bases). V gave up 8 bases and J gave up 0 bases, with 17 bases separating them. Germline CDR1 is LNHNV and CDR2 is YYDKDF (reference sequence). CDR3 size: 15 residues. In nucleotides, the CDR3 is TGTGCCACCTCCCCCAGAGCTGGGAGCTCCTACGAGCAGTACTTC. Translating gives CATSPRAGSSYEQYF. Filled out from reference TRBV15 and TRBJ2-7, the complete variable domain reads DAMVIQNPRYQVTQFGKPVTLSCSQTLNHNVMYWYQQKSSQAPKLLFHYYDKDFNNEADTPDNFQSRRPNTSFCFLDIRSPGLGDTAMYLCATSPRAGSSYEQYFGPGTRLTVT.

The sample holds a few counts of this clonotype. The chain carries TRBV11-3 and TRBJ2-1; 9 bases line up with TRBD2. Germline V gives CDR1 SGHNT, CDR2 YENEEA. The junction had 10 bases not matched to a gene; V was cut back by 5 bases and J by 8 bases. The CDR3 extends over 15 amino acids. The CDR3 nucleotides are TGTGCCAGCAGCCCCCGGACTAGCGATTCAGATGAGCAGTTCTTC. This codes for CASSPRTSDSDEQFF.

This clonotype appeared a few times. The chain combines TRBV11-2 with TRBJ1-2; 8 nucleotides align to TRBD1. This CDR3 region has 13 residues. Germline V lookup: CDR1 SGHAT, CDR2 FQNNGV. Trimming took 5 bases from V and 3 from J; bases not matched to a gene: 2. The CDR3 spells CASSPGQDYGYTF. DNA of the CDR3: TGTGCCAGCAGCCCGGGACAGGACTATGGCTACACCTTC.

This chain links TRBV24-1 with TRBJ2-5; perhaps TRBD2 as D (6 bases). CDR1 KGHDR and CDR2 SFDVKD come from the germline V gene. This CDR3 region has 16 residues. The V end was cut by 2 bases, the J end by 2 bases, with 14 bases between. CDR3 protein: CATSDSLLARQETQYF. For the CDR3, the DNA is TGTGCCACCAGTGATTCCTTACTAGCCCGACAAGAGACCCAGTACTTC.

This clonotype is labeled medium-sized. The chain is built from TRBV27 and TRBJ1-4; D is unclear. This CDR3 has 13 residues. Germline V CDR1 and CDR2: MNHEY, SMNVEV (reference sequence). V shed 3 bases and J shed 11 bases, with 13 bases lying between them. This CDR3 reads CASSFGGLGKLFF. In nucleotides, the CDR3 is TGTGCCAGCAGTTTCGGCGGTCTCGGGAAACTGTTTTTT. Drawing the rest from reference TRBV27 and TRBJ1-4, the complete variable domain is EAQVTQNPRYLITVTGKKLTVTCSQNMNHEYMSWYRQDPGLGLRQIYYSMNVEVTDKGDVPEGYKVSRKEKRNFPLILESPSPNQTSLYFCASSFGGLGKLFFGSGTQLSVL.

This clonotype occurred a few times. The chain combines TRBV24-1 with TRBJ2-3; the match to TRBD2 covers 11 bases. The CDR3 runs 15 residues. V was clipped by 3 bases and J by 3 bases; unmatched bases: 1. Germline V gives CDR1 KGHDR, CDR2 SFDVKD. The CDR3 DNA is TGTGCCACCAGTGATCCTAGCGGGGGGACAGATACGCAGTATTTT. It is translated as CATSDPSGGTDTQYF.

This clonotype came up a few times. The rearrangement joins TRBV5-1 to TRBJ2-5; 8 bases map to TRBD1. Germline values: CDR1 SGHRS, CDR2 YFSETQ. The CDR3 length is 14 residues. After removal of 4 bases from V and 4 bases from J, the junction contained 6 bases not matched to a gene. CDR3 loop: CASSLRQGPETQYF. In nucleotides, the CDR3 is TGCGCCAGCAGCCTTAGACAGGGGCCAGAGACCCAGTACTTC.

This clonotype has more than one count but fewer than ten. V gene TRBV27 combines with J gene TRBJ1-4; D call uncertain. CDR3 length: 15 residues. Germline lookup yields CDR1 MNHEY and CDR2 SMNVEV (reference sequence). V was shortened by 6 bases and J by 4 bases, with 15 bases between the two germline ends. CDR3 bases: TGTGCCAGCAGCGGCCTGAGCGGATTTAATGAAAAACTGTTTTTT. Translation: CASSGLSGFNEKLFF.

This clonotype rates as medium-sized. V usage is TRBV12-3 or TRBV12-4 and J usage is TRBJ2-4; 11 bases are a match to TRBD1. The CDR3 has 12 residues. The V gene end was trimmed by 6 bases and the J gene end by 15 bases; junction bases not matched to a gene: 7. The CDR3 region has the DNA TGTGCCAGCAGCACGGGACAGGGGGGAGGGTACTTC. This codes for CASSTGQGGGYF.

The chain employs TRBV12-3 or TRBV12-4 and TRBJ1-1; D is possibly TRBD1 (6 bases). With 6 bases removed from V and 5 bases from J, the gap between germline ends came to 13 bases. This CDR3 is 13 amino acids long. CDR3 sequence (DNA): TGTGCCAGCAGACTACAGGGTTGGACTGAAGCTTTCTTT. This sequence encodes CASRLQGWTEAFF.

This clonotype has a handful of counts. The chain links TRBV24-1 to TRBJ2-3; 7 positions match TRBD1. The CDR3 contains 13 residues. Looked up from germline, CDR1 is KGHDR and CDR2 is SFDVKD. V was pared by 6 bases and J by 3 bases, with 2 bases of the junction left unmatched. The CDR3 loop reads CATSKQGTDTQYF. CDR3 sequence (DNA): TGTGCCACCAGTAAACAGGGGACAGATACGCAGTATTTT.

Turning to this clonotype: A single base separates this from a much larger clone, so it may be a read error. In DNA form, the CDR3 reads TGTGCCAGCAGTTTGGAGGCTAGCGGGGGGGTGCGTAGGGACACCGGGGAGCTGTTTTTT. This gives the protein CASSLEASGGVRRDTGELFF. The V call is TRBV6-5, the J call TRBJ2-2; 12 bases line up with TRBD2. The trim removed 4 bases at V and 3 bases at J, leaving 15 bases unmatched. Germline lookup yields CDR1 MNHEY and CDR2 SVGAGI. The CDR3 contains 20 residues.

This clonotype was seen once. The rearrangement links TRBV10-3 to TRBJ1-1, with D possibly TRBD1 on 6 matching bases. This CDR3 spans 15 amino acids. Germline CDR1 reads ENHRY; CDR2 reads SYGVKD. V lost 6 bases and J 4 bases, leaving 18 bases between the germline ends. CDR3 region: CAISLKGDMSTEAFF. For the CDR3, the DNA is TGTGCCATCAGCTTGAAGGGGGACATGAGCACTGAAGCTTTCTTT.

J is TRBJ2-5 and V is TRBV18; no firm D call. V was trimmed by 1 base and J by 4 bases, leaving 16 bases between them. Germline CDR1 is KGHSH and CDR2 is LQKENI. The CDR3 has 16 amino acids. The CDR3 nucleotides read TGTGCCAGCTCACCACTCCCAAAAGCGATTAGAGAGACCCAGTACTTC. Translation: CASSPLPKAIRETQYF.